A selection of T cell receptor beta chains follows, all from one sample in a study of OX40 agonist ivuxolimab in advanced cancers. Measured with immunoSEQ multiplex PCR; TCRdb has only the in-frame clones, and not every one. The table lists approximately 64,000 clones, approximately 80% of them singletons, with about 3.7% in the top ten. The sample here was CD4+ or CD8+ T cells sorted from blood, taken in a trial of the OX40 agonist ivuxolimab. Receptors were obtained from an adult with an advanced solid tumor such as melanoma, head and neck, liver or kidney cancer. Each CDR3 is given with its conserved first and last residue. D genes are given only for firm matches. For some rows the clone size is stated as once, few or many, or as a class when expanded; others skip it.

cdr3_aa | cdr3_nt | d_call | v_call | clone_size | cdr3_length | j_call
CASDRTGGAGQPQHF | TGTGCCAGCGACCGGACAGGGGGCGCGGGTCAGCCCCAGCATTTT | TRBD1 | TRBV27 | . | 15 | TRBJ1-5
CASSIATGGIQYF | TGTGCCAGTAGTATAGCGACAGGCGGCATTCAGTACTTC | . | TRBV19 | . | 13 | TRBJ2-4
CASSYRGGGSSYNEQFF | TGCGCCAGCAGTTACCGAGGGGGCGGTAGCTCCTACAATGAGCAGTTCTTC | TRBD1 | TRBV4-1 | . | 17 | TRBJ2-1
CASSWSGNTEAFF | TGTGCCAGCAGCTGGTCGGGGAACACTGAAGCTTTCTTT | . | TRBV5-8 | . | 13 | TRBJ1-1
CASSYPGQGTGELFF | TGTGCCAGCAGCTATCCTGGACAGGGCACCGGGGAGCTGTTTTTT | TRBD1 | TRBV28 | . | 15 | TRBJ2-2
CASSSQGSGITDTQYF | TGTGCCAGCAGCTCCCAGGGTAGCGGGATTACAGATACGCAGTATTTT | TRBD2 | TRBV5-4 | . | 16 | TRBJ2-3
CASSYLTGNYEQYF | TGTGCCAGCAGCTACCTGACGGGGAATTACGAGCAGTACTTC | . | TRBV11-2 | once | 14 | TRBJ2-7
CASSVSYPGLAGVTYEQYF | TGTGCCAGCAGCGTATCCTACCCGGGGCTAGCGGGAGTTACCTACGAGCAGTACTTC | TRBD2 | TRBV9 | . | 19 | TRBJ2-7
CASSQEWLAEYNEQFF | TGCGCCAGCAGCCAAGAATGGCTAGCGGAGTACAATGAGCAGTTCTTC | TRBD2 | TRBV4-3 | . | 16 | TRBJ2-1
CASRGSINTGELFF | TGTGCCAGCAGGGGTAGCATCAACACCGGGGAGCTGTTTTTT | . | TRBV5-4 | . | 14 | TRBJ2-2
CASSVGSSYEQYF | TGTGCCAGCAGCGTAGGTAGTTCCTACGAGCAGTACTTC | . | TRBV9 | . | 13 | TRBJ2-7
CASSTTEFSGNTIYF | TGTGCCAGCAGCACTACAGAGTTCTCTGGAAACACCATATATTTT | . | TRBV7-6 | few | 15 | TRBJ1-3
CASSKSKEGYTF | TGTGCCAGCAGCAAAAGTAAAGAGGGCTACACCTTC | . | TRBV21-1 | . | 12 | TRBJ1-2
CASSQGYYGNTIYF | TGTGCCAGCAGTCAGGGGTACTATGGAAACACCATATATTTT | . | TRBV2 | . | 14 | TRBJ1-3
CASSRGSSYEQYF | TGTGCCAGTAGCAGGGGGAGCTCCTACGAGCAGTACTTC | TRBD1 | TRBV19 | . | 13 | TRBJ2-7
CASSLGGLNSYEQYF | TGCGCCAGCAGCTTGGGAGGACTCAACTCCTACGAGCAGTACTTC | . | TRBV5-1 | . | 15 | TRBJ2-7
CASSPWTSGSTDTQYF | TGTGCCAGTAGTCCCTGGACTAGCGGAAGCACAGATACGCAGTATTTT | TRBD2 | TRBV19 | . | 16 | TRBJ2-3
CASNGAWEKLFF | TGTGCCAGCAATGGGGCTTGGGAAAAACTGTTTTTT | . | TRBV28 | few | 12 | TRBJ1-4
CASSLGGPRTEETQYF | TGTGCCAGCAGCTTGGGGGGCCCTCGGACAGAAGAGACCCAGTACTTC | . | TRBV5-4 | . | 16 | TRBJ2-5
CASSESTSGRDNEQFF | TGTGCCAGCAGTGAGTCCACTAGCGGGAGGGACAATGAGCAGTTCTTC | TRBD2 | TRBV6-1 | . | 16 | TRBJ2-1
CASSQERGVRGDSPGELFF | TGCGCCAGCAGCCAAGAAAGAGGGGTGAGGGGAGACTCCCCCGGGGAGCTGTTTTTT | . | TRBV4-1 | few | 19 | TRBJ2-2
CAAGESAYNEQFF | TGTGCCGCCGGGGAGAGCGCGTACAATGAGCAGTTCTTC | . | TRBV19 | . | 13 | TRBJ2-1